Reported below is one TCR beta chain. Its specificity is unknown. The sample belongs to a study of glioma-infiltrating T cells. Overall study findings and caveats: Very few CDR3 sequences were shared between tissue and blood. Non-neoplastic patients had below-expected tissue-blood divergence, while all gliomas exceeded expectation.

The iRepertoire nested amplicon-rescue multiplex PCR amplified TCR alpha and beta CDR3s from RNA. From the multiplex PCR reads, TCRdb called clonotypes with MiXCR, one entry per CDR3 protein. The sample shows roughly 190,000 distinct CDR3 sequences, over 25% of them seen only once. The CDR3 covers 18 residues. V was clipped by 3 bases and J by 2 bases; unmatched bases: 11. The germline V gene has CDR1 SEHNR and CDR2 FQNEAQ (reference sequence). The chain recombines TRBV7-9 with TRBJ2-2; TRBD2 matches at 8 bases. The clonotype was recovered from a human donor with low-grade glioma or glioblastoma, undergoing nonglioma brain surgery, or in good health (not recorded which). Sequenced input: glioma tissue, nonneoplastic brain tissue, or PBMCs (not recorded which). CDR3 protein: CASSLPEREFGNTGELFF. The CDR3, as DNA: TGTGCCAGCAGCTTGCCTGAGCGGGAGTTCGGAAACACCGGGGAGCTGTTTTTT.